This entry describes one T cell receptor beta chain. Antigen unknown. Original data processing: The study took CDR3 differences across clinicopathological groups and made a distant-metastasis classifier for papillary thyroid cancer from them. TCRdb re-clonotyped the PCR reads through MiXCR. What appears here as the V and J calls and clone size reflects TCRdb's work, not the paper's. The table has under 30,000 clones, roughly 20% seen once. Each patient came to thyroid surgery without any prior treatment (of any kind). Per germline, CDR1 MNHNS and CDR2 SASEGT. Trimming removed 8 bases from V and 4 bases from J, with 16 bases in between. This CDR3 has 14 amino acids. The entry originates in a study of metastatic and nonmetastatic thyroid tumors. Study-level background: Across blood and tumor or nodule tissue, repertoires from malignant and benign thyroid patients were compared with one another. General study results and limits: According to reports, the diversity of TCR beta was significantly higher in malignant thyroid tumors than in benign nodules, and this held in both blood and tumor samples.

This TCR came from a female donor with papillary thyroid cancer or a benign thyroid nodule (not recorded which). Some clones in this sample may be carry-over from other donors' samples. The chain carries TRBV6-1 and TRBJ2-3; D gene uncertain. Sequencing was performed on blood. CDR3 loop: CASGWINRPDTQYF. The DNA of the CDR3 is TGTGCCAGCGGCTGGATCAATAGGCCAGATACGCAGTATTTT.